The clone carrying this T cell receptor (beta chain) was detected many times. Its specificity is unknown. The data were taken from a study of T cells after yellow fever vaccination. Study-level information: SMART-Seq v4 Ultra Low Input handled preparation of low-cell-number fractions.

TCRdb itself ran the 5' RACE reads through MiXCR, one entry per CDR3 protein. Of roughly 300,000 distinct CDR3 sequences in the sample, 7% to 10% were seen once. The V and J ends lost 5 bases and 4 bases, in that order; junction bases with no gene match: 7. The germline V gene has CDR1 SGHTA and CDR2 FQGNSA. This CDR3 contains 15 residues. Study results and limitations: A secondary response was less intense yet reached its peak sooner, at day 5 versus 15. Shared CD4/CD8 clonotypes were a small share, likely from convergent recombination. Most primary-vaccination clones recurred post-booster (roughly 96% CD4, over 70% CD8).

This sequence was found in a man aged 18 to 29 who received the YFV17D yellow fever vaccine. This chain uses TRBV7-2 with TRBJ2-1; TRBD1 agrees at 8 bases. Sequenced material: PBMCs, taken approximately 40 days after the first yellow fever vaccination. CDR3 loop: CASSPGRQGYNEQFF. The CDR3 DNA follows: TGTGCCAGCAGCCCAGGTCGACAGGGGTACAATGAGCAGTTCTTC.